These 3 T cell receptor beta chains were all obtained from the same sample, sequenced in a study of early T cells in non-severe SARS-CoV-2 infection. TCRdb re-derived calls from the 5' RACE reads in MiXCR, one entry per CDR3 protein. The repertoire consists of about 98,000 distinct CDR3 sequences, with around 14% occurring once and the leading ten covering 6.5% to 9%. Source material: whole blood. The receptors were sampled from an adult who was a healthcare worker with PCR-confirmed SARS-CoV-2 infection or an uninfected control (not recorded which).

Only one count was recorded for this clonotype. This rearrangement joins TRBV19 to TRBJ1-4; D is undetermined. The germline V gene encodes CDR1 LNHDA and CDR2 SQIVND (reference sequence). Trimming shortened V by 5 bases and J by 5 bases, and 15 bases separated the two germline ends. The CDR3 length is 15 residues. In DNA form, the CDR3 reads TGTGCCAGTAGTCTATACCATGGCAGGAATGAAAAACTGTTTTTT. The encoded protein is CASSLYHGRNEKLFF.

CDR3 amino acids: CASSVPATEAFF. The CDR3 coding sequence is TGTGCCAGCAGCGTACCAGCCACTGAAGCTTTCTTT. This chain connects TRBV11-2 to TRBJ1-1; D remains unclear. V gave up 5 bases and J gave up 4 bases, with 8 bases separating them. The CDR3 is 12 amino acids. Germline loops: CDR1 SGHAT, CDR2 FQNNGV.

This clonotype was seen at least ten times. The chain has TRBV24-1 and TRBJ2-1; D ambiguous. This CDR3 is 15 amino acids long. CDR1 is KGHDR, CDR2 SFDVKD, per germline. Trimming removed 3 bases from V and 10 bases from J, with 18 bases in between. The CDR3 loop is CATSDANGPRREQFF. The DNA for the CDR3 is TGTGCCACCAGTGATGCTAACGGGCCCCGGAGAGAGCAGTTCTTC.